This entry lists 24 T cell receptor beta chains sequenced from one sample in a study of T-cell memory formation after mild COVID-19. TCRdb re-called the 5' RACE reads through MiXCR, storing one row per CDR3 protein. The table has approximately 60,000 distinct CDR3 sequences, 9.3% seen once; the top ten hold 1% to 1.4%. Sequencing used PBMCs or a T cell subset sorted from them (not recorded which). Receptors were obtained from a man in his late teens or twenties who had mild COVID-19 (a few samples of this study predate the infection). Cell type and time point are not known.

This clonotype was observed a few times. J is TRBJ2-4 and V is TRBV25-1, with TRBD1 matching 9 bases. Trimming at V came to 7 bases and at J to 8 bases, leaving 9 bases not matched to a gene. Germline V gene lookup returns CDR1 MGHDK and CDR2 SYGVNS. The CDR3 has 14 amino acids. CDR3 in amino acids: CASTPQGQGDIQYF. As DNA, the CDR3 is TGTGCCAGCACCCCTCAGGGACAGGGAGACATTCAGTACTTC.

The V call is TRBV7-6, the J call TRBJ1-1; 10 positions agree with TRBD1. There are 15 residues in the CDR3. Germline V CDR1 and CDR2: SGHVS, FNYEAQ. V shed 4 bases and J 5 bases; nucleotides not matched to a gene: 7. The CDR3 DNA reads as TGTGCCAGCAGCTCGACAGGGGGCGTGTGGACTGAAGCTTTCTTT. The encoded protein is CASSSTGGVWTEAFF. The variable domain in full, with the rest retrieved from reference TRBV7-6 and TRBJ1-1, is GAGVSQSPRYKVTKRGQDVALRCDPISGHVSLYWYRQALGQGPEFLTYFNYEAQQDKSGLPNDRFSAERPEGSISTLTIQRTEQRDSAMYRCASSSTGGVWTEAFFGQGTRLTVV.

V usage is TRBV10-3 and J usage is TRBJ2-3, with D perhaps TRBD2 (6 bases). Trimming shortened V by 4 bases and J by 2 bases, and 13 bases separated the two germline ends. The germline V gene encodes CDR1 ENHRY and CDR2 SYGVKD. This CDR3 has 15 residues. The CDR3 loop reads CAISAERAFTDTQYF. The CDR3 nucleotides read TGTGCCATCAGTGCGGAGCGGGCCTTCACAGATACGCAGTATTTT.

V gene TRBV10-3 combines with J gene TRBJ2-7, with D perhaps TRBD1 (6 bases). CDR1 is ENHRY and CDR2 is SYGVKD in the germline V gene. The CDR3 consists of 13 residues. With 6 bases removed from V and 7 bases from J, the gap between germline ends came to 16 bases. The CDR3 loop reads CAIRGDRQGEQYV. The CDR3 DNA is TGTGCCATCAGGGGGGATCGTCAGGGGGAGCAGTACGTC.

V gene TRBV11-2 combines with J gene TRBJ2-3; D remains unclear. V was clipped by 1 base and J by 2 bases, with 10 bases between them. Germline CDR1 is SGHAT and CDR2 is FQNNGV. The CDR3 contains 15 residues. The CDR3: CASSLVHRDTDTQYF. DNA of the CDR3: TGTGCCAGCAGCTTAGTCCACAGAGACACAGATACGCAGTATTTT.

This rearrangement joins TRBV7-9 to TRBJ2-1; perhaps TRBD1 as D (6 bases). Trimming removed 1 base at V and 2 bases at J, with 9 bases between. The germline V gene has CDR1 SEHNR and CDR2 FQNEAQ (reference sequence). The CDR3 loop spans 15 amino acids. For the CDR3, the DNA is TGTGCCAGCAGCTTAGGGCAGGGGACCTACAATGAGCAGTTCTTC. It yields the protein CASSLGQGTYNEQFF.

The table lists this clonotype with a few counts. The V gene is TRBV12-3 or TRBV12-4, the J gene TRBJ2-7, with unresolved D. The CDR3 has 12 amino acids. V was cut by 6 bases and J by 5 bases, with 11 bases left in between. CDR3 sequence reads: CASSSRRNEQYV. CDR3 coding DNA: TGTGCCAGCAGCTCGCGGCGGAACGAGCAGTACGTC.

The V and J genes are TRBV24-1 and TRBJ2-5; D not certain. Germline loops: CDR1 KGHDR, CDR2 SFDVKD. Trimming shortened V by 4 bases and J by 4 bases, and 9 bases separated the two germline ends. CDR3 length: 13 residues. Written as DNA, the CDR3 is TGTGCCACCAGTGAACCCGGGCGAGAGACCCAGTACTTC. It codes for CATSEPGRETQYF.

This clonotype was seen at least ten times. The chain employs TRBV15 and TRBJ2-1; D call uncertain. Germline-derived CDR1 and CDR2 are LNHNV and YYDKDF (reference sequence). Trimming removed 0 bases from V and 5 bases from J, with 8 bases in between. The CDR3 runs to 14 residues. CDR3 sequence reads: CATSRDLADNEQFF. The DNA of the CDR3 is TGTGCCACCAGCAGAGATCTGGCGGACAATGAGCAGTTCTTC.

V usage is TRBV27 and J usage is TRBJ2-6; D gene unclear. The V and J ends lost 6 bases and 0 bases respectively, with 18 bases between them. Germline-derived CDR1 and CDR2 are MNHEY and SMNVEV (reference sequence). The CDR3 contains 18 residues. CDR3 nucleotide sequence: TGTGCCAGCAGATCCACCTCGAGTTGGCGCTCTGGGGCCAACGTCCTGACTTTC. The encoded protein is CASRSTSSWRSGANVLTF.

This clonotype was recorded at least ten times. V usage is TRBV5-4 and J usage is TRBJ2-1; a weak D match, TRBD1 (5 bases). Trimming took 1 base from V and 1 from J, leaving 9 bases between them. This CDR3 region has 15 residues. Germline V gene lookup returns CDR1 SGHNT and CDR2 YYREEE (reference sequence). The CDR3 protein is CASSLSQGSYNEQFF. Written as DNA, the CDR3 is TGTGCCAGCAGCTTGAGTCAGGGATCCTACAATGAGCAGTTCTTC.

This clonotype was seen a handful of times. The chain carries TRBV7-2 and TRBJ1-1, with a possible D match to TRBD1 (6 bases). The CDR3 covers 15 residues. The germline V gene has CDR1 SGHTA and CDR2 FQGNSA. Trimming cost V 1 base and J 1 base, with 10 bases left between them. This chain's CDR3 is CASSLGPRGNTEAFF. CDR3 nucleotides: TGTGCCAGCAGCTTAGGGCCCAGGGGGAACACTGAAGCTTTCTTT.

The sample holds a few counts of this clonotype. The rearrangement uses TRBV5-1 and TRBJ1-4, with a weak D call TRBD1 (6 bases). This CDR3 has 14 residues. V was clipped by 4 bases and J by 4 bases, with 11 bases between them. CDR1 SGHRS and CDR2 YFSETQ come from the germline V gene. In nucleotides, the CDR3 is TGCGCCAGCAGCCAGACAGGTCTTAATGAAAAACTGTTTTTT. Amino acid sequence: CASSQTGLNEKLFF.

This chain joins TRBV6-5 and TRBJ1-1; D is perhaps TRBD1 (5 bases). The CDR3 runs to 14 residues. V shed 6 bases and J shed 0 bases, with 11 bases lying between them. Germline V gives CDR1 MNHEY, CDR2 SVGAGI. The CDR3 here is CASRRGGLNTEAFF. The DNA of the CDR3 is TGTGCCAGCAGGAGGGGCGGCTTGAACACTGAAGCTTTCTTT.

The chain has TRBV18 and TRBJ1-2; 9 bases are a match to TRBD1. The CDR3 runs 14 residues. The germline V gene has CDR1 KGHSH and CDR2 LQKENI. The V gene end was trimmed by 6 bases and the J gene end by 7 bases; junction bases not matched to a gene: 9. The CDR3 protein is CASSPGQGGVGYTF. CDR3 coding DNA: TGTGCCAGCTCGCCGGGACAGGGCGGTGTTGGCTACACCTTC.

This chain uses TRBV4-2 with TRBJ1-4; the D gene is possibly TRBD1 (5 bases). V lost 2 bases to trimming and J lost 5 bases, with 15 bases between them. The CDR3 spans 16 residues. CDR1 is LGHNA and CDR2 is YNFKEQ in the germline V gene. DNA of the CDR3: TGTGCCAGCAGCCAAATCAGGATACAGGAGAATGAAAAACTGTTTTTT. This sequence encodes CASSQIRIQENEKLFF.

This clonotype was counted a few times. The rearrangement uses TRBV2 and TRBJ2-7, with 9 bases lining up with TRBD1. Germline V CDR1 and CDR2: SNHLY, FYNNEI. The J segment lost 1 base and the V segment lost 6 bases, leaving 13 bases of the junction unmatched. The CDR3 has 17 residues. The CDR3 sequence: CASSPGQGFSSSYEQYF. The DNA for the CDR3 is TGTGCCAGCAGCCCGGGACAGGGATTTTCATCTTCCTACGAGCAGTACTTC.

This rearrangement joins TRBV7-2 to TRBJ1-1; 9 nucleotides match TRBD1. Trimming at V came to 7 bases and at J to 12 bases, leaving 12 bases not matched to a gene. The germline V gene encodes CDR1 SGHTA and CDR2 FQGNSA. The CDR3 contains 13 residues. CDR3 nucleotide sequence: TGTGCCAGCACAGGGGTAGGACAGGGGAGAACTTTCTTT. It specifies CASTGVGQGRTFF.

This chain connects TRBV5-1 to TRBJ1-1; 7 bases map to TRBD1. The CDR3 loop spans 14 amino acids. CDR1 is SGHRS and CDR2 is YFSETQ in the germline V gene. The V segment lost 4 bases and the J segment 1 base; nucleotides outside the gene matches: 4. The CDR3 sequence: CASSAGTANTEAFF. Written as DNA, the CDR3 is TGCGCCAGCAGCGCCGGGACAGCGAACACTGAAGCTTTCTTT.

At least ten counts were recorded for this clonotype. The chain is built from TRBV5-1 and TRBJ2-7; D is ambiguous. The CDR3 consists of 13 residues. V shed 0 bases and J shed 7 bases, with 11 bases lying between them. Germline CDR1 and CDR2: SGHRS and YFSETQ. The CDR3: CASSLAGKREQYV. For the CDR3, the DNA is TGCGCCAGCAGCTTGGCCGGCAAGAGGGAGCAGTACGTC.

A few counts support this clonotype. DNA of the CDR3: TGTGCCAGCAGTTTCGACAGAGATAACTATGGCTACACCTTC. It encodes CASSFDRDNYGYTF. The rearrangement links TRBV6-5 to TRBJ1-2; tentatively, D is TRBD1 (5 bases). The CDR3 is 14 amino acids. Germline V lookup: CDR1 MNHEY, CDR2 SVGAGI. V lost 4 bases and J lost 1, with 10 bases in between.

The rearrangement uses TRBV5-1 and TRBJ1-1, with 11 bases matching TRBD1. After removal of 2 bases from V and 4 bases from J, the junction contained 10 bases not matched to a gene. The CDR3 spans 17 residues. Germline V gene sequence: CDR1 SGHRS, CDR2 YFSETQ. The CDR3 loop is CASSFNRDRGSVTEAFF. The DNA for the CDR3 is TGCGCCAGCAGCTTTAACCGGGACAGGGGGTCGGTCACTGAAGCTTTCTTT.

V is TRBV21-1 and J is TRBJ1-1; TRBD1, the table's D call, was not compared with the DNA. TRBV21-1 is described as a pseudogene. The CDR3 spans 14 residues. The CDR3 region has the DNA TGTGCCACCTCACACAGGGGGCGGAACACTGAAGCTTTCTTT. It yields the protein CATSHRGRNTEAFF.

This chain connects TRBV28 to TRBJ2-2; tentative D call: TRBD1 (6 bases). The CDR3 loop spans 15 amino acids. The germline V gene encodes CDR1 MDHEN and CDR2 SYDVKM. V shed 2 bases and J shed 1 base, with 8 bases lying between them. The CDR3 region has the DNA TGTGCCAGCAGTTTAGCAGGGGAGAACACCGGGGAGCTGTTTTTT. Translating gives CASSLAGENTGELFF.